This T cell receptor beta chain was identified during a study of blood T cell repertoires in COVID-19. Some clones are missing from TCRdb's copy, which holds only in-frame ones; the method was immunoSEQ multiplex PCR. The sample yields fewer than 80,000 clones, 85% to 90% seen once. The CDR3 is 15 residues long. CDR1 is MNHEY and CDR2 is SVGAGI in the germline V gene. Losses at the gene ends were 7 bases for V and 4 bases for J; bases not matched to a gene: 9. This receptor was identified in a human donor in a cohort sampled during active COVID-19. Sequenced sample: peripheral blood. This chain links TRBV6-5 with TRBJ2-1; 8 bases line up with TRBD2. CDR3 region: CASNPERGLYNEQFF. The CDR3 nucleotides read TGTGCCAGCAATCCGGAGCGGGGGCTTTACAATGAGCAGTTCTTC.